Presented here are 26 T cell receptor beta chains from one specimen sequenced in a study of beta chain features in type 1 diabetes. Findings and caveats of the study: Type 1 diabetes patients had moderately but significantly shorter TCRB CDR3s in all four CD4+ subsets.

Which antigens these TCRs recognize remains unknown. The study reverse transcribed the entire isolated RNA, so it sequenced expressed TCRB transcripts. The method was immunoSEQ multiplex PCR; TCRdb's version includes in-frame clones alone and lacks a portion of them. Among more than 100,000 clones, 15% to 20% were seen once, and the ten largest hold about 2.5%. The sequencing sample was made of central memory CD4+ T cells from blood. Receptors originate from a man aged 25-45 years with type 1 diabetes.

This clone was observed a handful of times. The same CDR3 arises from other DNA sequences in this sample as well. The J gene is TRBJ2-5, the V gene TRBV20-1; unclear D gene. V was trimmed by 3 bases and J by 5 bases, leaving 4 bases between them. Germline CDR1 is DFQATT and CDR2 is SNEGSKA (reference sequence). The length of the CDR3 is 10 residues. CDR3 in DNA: TGCAGTGCTAGTCAGGAGACCCAGTACTTC. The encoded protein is CSASQETQYF.

The CDR3 reads CASSLDRSSTDTQYF. CDR3 DNA: TGTGCCAGCTCCCTCGATCGGAGTAGCACAGATACGCAGTATTTT. The chain uses TRBV18 and TRBJ2-3; D is undetermined. Germline CDR1 and CDR2: KGHSH and LQKENI. V lost 6 bases to trimming and J lost 0 bases, with 13 bases between them. The CDR3 sequence is 15 residues long.

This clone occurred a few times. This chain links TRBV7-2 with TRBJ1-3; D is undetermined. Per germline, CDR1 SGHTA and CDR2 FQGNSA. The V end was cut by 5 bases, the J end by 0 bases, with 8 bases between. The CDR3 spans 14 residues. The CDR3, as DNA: TGTGCCAGCAGCAGAGATGTCTCTGGAAACACCATATATTTT. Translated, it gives CASSRDVSGNTIYF.

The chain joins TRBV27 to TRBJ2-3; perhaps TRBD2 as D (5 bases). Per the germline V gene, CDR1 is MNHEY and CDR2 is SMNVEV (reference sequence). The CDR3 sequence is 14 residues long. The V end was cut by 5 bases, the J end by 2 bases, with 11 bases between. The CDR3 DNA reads TGTGCCAGCAGTGAAGGGAGCTACACAGATACGCAGTATTTT. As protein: CASSEGSYTDTQYF.

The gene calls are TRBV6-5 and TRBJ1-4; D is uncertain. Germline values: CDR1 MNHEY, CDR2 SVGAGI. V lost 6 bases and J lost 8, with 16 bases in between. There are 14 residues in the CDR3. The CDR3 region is CASRLNPNSEKLFF. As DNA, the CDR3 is TGTGCCAGCAGGCTTAATCCAAACTCCGAAAAACTGTTTTTT.

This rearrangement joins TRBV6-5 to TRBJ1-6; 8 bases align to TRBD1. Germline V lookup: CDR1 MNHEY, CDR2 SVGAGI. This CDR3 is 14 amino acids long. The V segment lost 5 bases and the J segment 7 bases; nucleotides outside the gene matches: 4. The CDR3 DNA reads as TGTGCCAGCAGTCCACAGGGGGGAAATTCACCCCTCCACTTT. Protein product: CASSPQGGNSPLHF.

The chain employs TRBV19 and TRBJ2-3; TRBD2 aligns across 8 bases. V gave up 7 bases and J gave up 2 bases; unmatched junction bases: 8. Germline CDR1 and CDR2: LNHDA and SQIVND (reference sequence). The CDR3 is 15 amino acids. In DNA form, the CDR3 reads TGTGCCAGTACCCCGGGAGGGCCGTACACAGATACGCAGTATTTT. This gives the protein CASTPGGPYTDTQYF.

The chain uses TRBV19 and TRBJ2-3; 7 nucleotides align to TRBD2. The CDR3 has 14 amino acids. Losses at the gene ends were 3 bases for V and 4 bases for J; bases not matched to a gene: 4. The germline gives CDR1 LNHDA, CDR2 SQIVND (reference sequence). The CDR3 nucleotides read TGTGCCAGTAGTATCCAGCGGGGCCCAGATACGCAGTATTTT. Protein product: CASSIQRGPDTQYF.

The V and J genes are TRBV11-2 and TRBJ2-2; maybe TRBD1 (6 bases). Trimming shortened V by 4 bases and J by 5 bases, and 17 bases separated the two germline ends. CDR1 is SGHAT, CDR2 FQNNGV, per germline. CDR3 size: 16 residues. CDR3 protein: CASSSLGQRATGELFF. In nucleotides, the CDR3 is TGTGCCAGCAGCTCACTCGGACAGCGAGCTACCGGGGAGCTGTTTTTT.

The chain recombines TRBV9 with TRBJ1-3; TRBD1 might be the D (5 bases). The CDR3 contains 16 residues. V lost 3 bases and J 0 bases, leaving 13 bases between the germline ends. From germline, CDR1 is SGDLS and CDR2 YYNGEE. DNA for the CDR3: TGTGCCAGCAGCGAATCAGGGTTGAGCTCTGGAAACACCATATATTTT. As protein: CASSESGLSSGNTIYF.

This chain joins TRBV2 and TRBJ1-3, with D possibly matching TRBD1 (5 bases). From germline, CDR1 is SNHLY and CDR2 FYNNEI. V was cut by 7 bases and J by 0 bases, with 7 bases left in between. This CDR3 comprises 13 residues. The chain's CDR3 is CASKGDSGNTIYF. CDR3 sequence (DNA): TGTGCCAGCAAAGGGGACTCTGGAAACACCATATATTTT.

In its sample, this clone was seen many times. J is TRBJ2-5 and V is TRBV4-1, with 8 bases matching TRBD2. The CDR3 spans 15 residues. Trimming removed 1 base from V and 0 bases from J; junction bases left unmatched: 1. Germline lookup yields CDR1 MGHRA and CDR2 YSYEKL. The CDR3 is CASSQAGGNQETQYF. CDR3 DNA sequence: TGCGCCAGCAGCCAAGCGGGAGGGAACCAAGAGACCCAGTACTTC.

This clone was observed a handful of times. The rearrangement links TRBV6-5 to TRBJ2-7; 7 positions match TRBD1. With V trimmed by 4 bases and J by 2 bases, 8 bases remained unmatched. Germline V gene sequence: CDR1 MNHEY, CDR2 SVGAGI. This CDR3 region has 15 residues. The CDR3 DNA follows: TGTGCCAGCAGTTCCCCCAGGGGGAATACCTACGAGCAGTACTTC. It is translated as CASSSPRGNTYEQYF.

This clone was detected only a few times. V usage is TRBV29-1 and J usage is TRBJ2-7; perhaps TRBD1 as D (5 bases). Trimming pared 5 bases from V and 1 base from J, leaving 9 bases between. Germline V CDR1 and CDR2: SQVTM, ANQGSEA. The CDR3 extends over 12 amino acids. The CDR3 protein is CSVQGLSYEQYF. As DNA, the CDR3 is TGCAGCGTTCAGGGCCTTTCCTACGAGCAGTACTTC.

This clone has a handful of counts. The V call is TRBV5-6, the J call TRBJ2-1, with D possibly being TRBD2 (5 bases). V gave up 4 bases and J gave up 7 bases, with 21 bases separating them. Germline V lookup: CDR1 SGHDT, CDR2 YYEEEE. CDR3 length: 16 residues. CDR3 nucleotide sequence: TGTGCCAGCAGCCACTACGCTACGACGACGGGGAATGAGCAGTTCTTC. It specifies CASSHYATTTGNEQFF. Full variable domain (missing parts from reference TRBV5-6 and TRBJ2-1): DAGVTQSPTHLIKTRGQQVTLRCSPKSGHDTVSWYQQALGQGPQFIFQYYEEEERQRGNFPDRFSGHQFPNYSSELNVNALLLGDSALYLCASSHYATTTGNEQFFGPGTRLTVL.

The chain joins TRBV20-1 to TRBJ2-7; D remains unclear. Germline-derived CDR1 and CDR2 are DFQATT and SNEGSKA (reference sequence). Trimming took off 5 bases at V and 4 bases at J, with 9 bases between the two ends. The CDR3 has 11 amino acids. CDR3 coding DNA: TGCAGTGCTCCCGACGAATACGAGCAGTACTTC. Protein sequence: CSAPDEYEQYF.

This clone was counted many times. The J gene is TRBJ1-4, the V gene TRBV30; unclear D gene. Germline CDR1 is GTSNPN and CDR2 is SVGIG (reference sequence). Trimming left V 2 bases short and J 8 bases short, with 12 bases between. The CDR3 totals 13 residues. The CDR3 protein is CAWSIPKLEKLFF. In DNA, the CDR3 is TGTGCCTGGAGTATCCCTAAACTAGAAAAACTGTTTTTT.

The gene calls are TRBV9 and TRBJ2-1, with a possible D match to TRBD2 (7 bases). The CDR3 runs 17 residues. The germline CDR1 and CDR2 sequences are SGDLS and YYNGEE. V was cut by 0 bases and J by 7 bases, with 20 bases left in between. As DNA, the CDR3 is TGTGCCAGCAGCGTAGACCCTGACGGCGGGGGCGAGAATGAGCAGTTCTTC. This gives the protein CASSVDPDGGGENEQFF.

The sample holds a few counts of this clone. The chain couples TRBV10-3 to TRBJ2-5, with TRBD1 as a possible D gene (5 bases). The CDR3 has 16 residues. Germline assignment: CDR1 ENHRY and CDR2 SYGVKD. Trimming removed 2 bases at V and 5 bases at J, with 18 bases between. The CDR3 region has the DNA TGTGCCATCAGTGAGCATGGCCAGGGCAACCGGGAGACCCAGTACTTC. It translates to CAISEHGQGNRETQYF.

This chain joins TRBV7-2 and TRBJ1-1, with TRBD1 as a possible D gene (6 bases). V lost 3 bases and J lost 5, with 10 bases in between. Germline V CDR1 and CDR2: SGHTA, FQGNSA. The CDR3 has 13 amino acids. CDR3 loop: CASSFKGGTEAFF. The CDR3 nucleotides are TGTGCCAGCAGCTTCAAGGGGGGAACTGAAGCTTTCTTT.

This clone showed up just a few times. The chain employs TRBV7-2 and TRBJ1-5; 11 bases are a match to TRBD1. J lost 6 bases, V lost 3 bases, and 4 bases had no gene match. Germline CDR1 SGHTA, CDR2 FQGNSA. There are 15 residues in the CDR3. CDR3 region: CASSFRDRGAQPQHF. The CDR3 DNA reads TGTGCCAGCAGCTTCCGGGACAGGGGGGCTCAGCCCCAGCATTTT. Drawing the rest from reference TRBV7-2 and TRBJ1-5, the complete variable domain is GAGVSQSPSNKVTEKGKDVELRCDPISGHTALYWYRQSLGQGLEFLIYFQGNSAPDKSGLPSDRFSAERTGGSVSTLTIQRTQQEDSAVYLCASSFRDRGAQPQHFGDGTRLSIL.

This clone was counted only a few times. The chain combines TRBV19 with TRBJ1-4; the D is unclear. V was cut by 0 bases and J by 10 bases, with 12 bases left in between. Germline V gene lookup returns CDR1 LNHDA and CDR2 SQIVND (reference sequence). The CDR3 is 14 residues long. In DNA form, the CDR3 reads TGTGCCAGTAGTATAGATAACGCGGTGGGAAAACTGTTTTTT. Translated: CASSIDNAVGKLFF. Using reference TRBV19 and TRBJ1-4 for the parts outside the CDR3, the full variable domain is DGGITQSPKYLFRKEGQNVTLSCEQNLNHDAMYWYRQDPGQGLRLIYYSQIVNDFQKGDIAEGYSVSREKKESFPLTVTSAQKNPTAFYLCASSIDNAVGKLFFGSGTQLSVL.

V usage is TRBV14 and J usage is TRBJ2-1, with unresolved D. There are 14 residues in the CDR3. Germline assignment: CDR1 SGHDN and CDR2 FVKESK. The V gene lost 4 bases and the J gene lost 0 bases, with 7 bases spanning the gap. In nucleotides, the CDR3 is TGTGCCAGCAGCCCCCTCACCTCCTACAATGAGCAGTTCTTC. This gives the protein CASSPLTSYNEQFF.

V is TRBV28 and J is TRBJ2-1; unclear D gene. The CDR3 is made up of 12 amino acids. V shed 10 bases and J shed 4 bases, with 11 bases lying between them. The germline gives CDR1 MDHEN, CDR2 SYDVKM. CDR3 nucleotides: TGTGCCACCGCGACACTTTACAATGAGCAGTTCTTC. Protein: CATATLYNEQFF. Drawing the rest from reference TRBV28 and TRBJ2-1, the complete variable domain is DVKVTQSSRYLVKRTGEKVFLECVQDMDHENMFWYRQDPGLGLRLIYFSYDVKMKEKGDIPEGYSVSREKKERFSLILESASTNQTSMYLCATATLYNEQFFGPGTRLTVL.

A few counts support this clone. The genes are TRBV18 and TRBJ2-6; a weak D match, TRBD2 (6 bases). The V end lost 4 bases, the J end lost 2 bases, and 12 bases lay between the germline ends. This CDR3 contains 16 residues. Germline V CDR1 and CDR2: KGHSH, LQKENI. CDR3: CASSHRSGPGANVLTF. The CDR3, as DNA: TGTGCCAGCTCACATCGTAGCGGACCTGGGGCCAACGTCCTGACTTTC.

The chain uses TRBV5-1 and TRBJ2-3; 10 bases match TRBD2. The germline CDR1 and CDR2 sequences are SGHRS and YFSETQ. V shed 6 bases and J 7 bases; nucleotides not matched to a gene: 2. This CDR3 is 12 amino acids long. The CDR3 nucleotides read TGCGCCAGCAATAGCGGGGGGAATACGCAGTATTTT. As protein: CASNSGGNTQYF.